The TCR beta chain under discussion was sequenced for a study of blood T cell repertoires in COVID-19. Germline loops: CDR1 SGHNT, CDR2 YYREEE (reference sequence). The V and J ends lost 2 bases and 1 base, in that order; junction bases with no gene match: 9. The length of the CDR3 is 17 residues. Some clones are missing from TCRdb's copy, which holds only in-frame ones; the method was immunoSEQ multiplex PCR. The sample yields about 170,000 clones, approximately 86% seen once. This TCR was recovered from a man aged 60-69 years with COVID-19, enrolled during active disease. Sequenced input: peripheral blood. The rearrangement links TRBV5-4 to TRBJ1-3, with TRBD1 identical over 7 bases. The CDR3 is CASSLGGGGLSGNTIYF. The DNA for the CDR3 is TGTGCCAGCAGCTTAGGAGGGGGCGGTCTATCTGGAAACACCATATATTTT.